This passage covers 18 T cell receptor beta chains from one sample sequenced in a study of blood T cell repertoires in COVID-19. The repertoire was sequenced with immunoSEQ multiplex PCR; TCRdb's copy has only in-frame clones and lacks some. The table has about 170,000 clones, 75% to 90% seen once. The sample was PBMCs or T cells enriched from blood (not recorded which). The receptor set was obtained from a woman in her fifties or sixties who had recovered from COVID-19.

The chain is built from TRBV10-1 and TRBJ1-1, with D possibly being TRBD1 (6 bases). The CDR3 totals 14 residues. Trimming shortened V by 5 bases and J by 0 bases, and 10 bases separated the two germline ends. Germline assignment: CDR1 WNHNN and CDR2 SYGVQD (reference sequence). CDR3 sequence reads: CASSKDSLNTEAFF. CDR3 DNA sequence: TGCGCCAGCAGTAAGGACAGTTTGAACACTGAAGCTTTCTTT.

The chain has TRBV5-3 and TRBJ1-2; 7 positions match TRBD1. TRBV5-3 falls under the ORF class, with uncertain function. V lost 7 bases, J lost 1 base, and 7 bases stayed unmatched. The CDR3 is 14 amino acids. The CDR3 DNA follows: TGTGCCAGACCCACAGGGGCCGGTAACTATGGCTACACCTTC. It specifies CARPTGAGNYGYTF.

This clone was seen a single time. V usage is TRBV4-1 and J usage is TRBJ1-1, with 9 bases fitting TRBD1. This CDR3 spans 17 amino acids. The germline V gene encodes CDR1 MGHRA and CDR2 YSYEKL. V gave up 4 bases and J gave up 6 bases; unmatched junction bases: 15. The CDR3 protein is CASSLMVTGTGSPEAFF. CDR3 coding DNA: TGCGCCAGCAGCCTCATGGTGACCGGGACAGGGTCCCCTGAAGCTTTCTTT.

The V and J genes are TRBV18 and TRBJ1-3; D uncertain. This CDR3 is built from 15 residues. With 2 bases removed from V and 1 base from J, the gap between germline ends came to 9 bases. CDR1 and CDR2 from the germline V gene are KGHSH and LQKENI. CDR3 nucleotide sequence: TGTGCCAGCTCACCATTCTCAGGTTCTGGAAACACCATATATTTT. It encodes CASSPFSGSGNTIYF. Full variable domain (missing parts from reference TRBV18 and TRBJ1-3): NAGVMQNPRHLVRRRGQEARLRCSPMKGHSHVYWYRQLPEEGLKFMVYLQKENIIDESGMPKERFSAEFPKEGPSILRIQQVVRGDSAAYFCASSPFSGSGNTIYFGEGSWLTVV.

CDR3 bases: TGCGCCAGCAGCGCCCTTACAGGGTTCCGCAATAATTCACCCCTCCACTTT. It codes for CASSALTGFRNNSPLHF. The J gene is TRBJ1-6, the V gene TRBV5-1, with a weak D call TRBD1 (6 bases). The CDR3 has 17 amino acids. V lost 4 bases and J lost 5, with 19 bases in between. The V gene's germline CDR1 is SGHRS and CDR2 YFSETQ.

The chain recombines TRBV3-1 (or the pseudogene TRBV3-2) with TRBJ1-2; the D gene is possibly TRBD1 (5 bases). Trimming removed 4 bases at V and 12 bases at J, with 15 bases between. CDR3 size: 12 residues. Germline loops: CDR1 LGHDT, CDR2 YNNKEL (reference sequence). Here the CDR3 DNA reads TGTGCCAGCAGCCTCGGGACGGGCGGGGACACCTTC. Its translation: CASSLGTGGDTF.

This clone has a single count. This chain uses TRBV9 with TRBJ1-2; 10 positions match TRBD1. V shed 4 bases, J shed 5 bases, and the junction held 11 bases outside the gene matches. The CDR3 loop spans 16 amino acids. The V gene's germline CDR1 is SGDLS and CDR2 YYNGEE. The CDR3 spells CASSPRTGGATYGYTF. The CDR3 DNA sequence: TGTGCCAGCAGCCCTAGGACAGGGGGGGCTACTTATGGCTACACCTTC.

The chain uses TRBV9 and TRBJ2-1; D possibly corresponds to TRBD2 (5 bases). This CDR3 comprises 15 residues. Germline V gene lookup returns CDR1 SGDLS and CDR2 YYNGEE. With 1 base removed from V and 1 base from J, the gap between germline ends came to 9 bases. The DNA of the CDR3 is TGTGCCAGCAGCGTACCCAGCGGTTCCTACAATGAGCAGTTCTTC. This encodes CASSVPSGSYNEQFF.

In its sample, this clone was seen once. The chain carries TRBV7-2 and TRBJ1-3; D might be TRBD1 (5 bases). The CDR3 is made up of 16 amino acids. The V end was cut by 2 bases, the J end by 0 bases, with 11 bases between. Germline V gene data show CDR1 as SGHTA and CDR2 as FQGNSA. The DNA for the CDR3 is TGTGCCAGCAGCTTATGGGGCACGAGCTCTGGAAACACCATATATTTT. Translation gives CASSLWGTSSGNTIYF.

The V and J genes are TRBV7-3 and TRBJ1-1; TRBD1 might be the D (5 bases). The CDR3 sequence is 14 residues long. CDR1 and CDR2 from the germline V gene are SGHTA and FQGTGA. Trimming removed 2 bases at V and 2 bases at J, with 9 bases between. This CDR3 is CASSLEQGNTEAFF. For the CDR3, the DNA is TGTGCCAGCAGCTTAGAGCAGGGAAACACTGAAGCTTTCTTT.

The V call is TRBV28, the J call TRBJ2-3; possible D gene TRBD1, 6 bases. Germline loops: CDR1 MDHEN, CDR2 SYDVKM. The CDR3 spans 14 residues. V was pared by 11 bases and J by 7 bases, with 22 bases between. The CDR3 protein is CAYPLTTGPYTQYF. CDR3 sequence (DNA): TGTGCCTATCCCTTGACCACAGGGCCTTATACGCAGTATTTT.

This chain links TRBV19 with TRBJ1-2, with a tentative D call TRBD1 (5 bases). Trimming cost V 5 bases and J 3 bases, with 10 bases left between them. The germline CDR1 and CDR2 sequences are LNHDA and SQIVND (reference sequence). The CDR3 runs 13 residues. DNA for the CDR3: TGTGCCAGTAGTGACGACAGATACTATGGCTACACCTTC. It yields the protein CASSDDRYYGYTF.

The chain employs TRBV3-1 (or the pseudogene TRBV3-2) and TRBJ2-2, with D unclear. This CDR3 is 14 amino acids long. Trimming took 3 bases from V and 1 from J, leaving 6 bases between them. Per the germline V gene, CDR1 is LGHDT and CDR2 is YNNKEL (reference sequence). DNA of the CDR3: TGTGCCAGCAGCCAGCCGGGGAACACCGGGGAGCTGTTTTTT. This gives the protein CASSQPGNTGELFF.

This clone was detected only once. Its ends do not fully match the called genes, so a read error is possible. The chain employs TRBV7-9 and TRBJ1-4; a weak D match, TRBD1 (5 bases). CDR3 length: 15 amino acids. The germline gives CDR1 SEHNR, CDR2 FQNEAQ (reference sequence). CDR3 bases: TGTGCCAGCAGCGCGACAGCAGCAACTACTGAAAAACTGTTTTTT. It codes for CASSATAATTEKLFF.

The V and J genes are TRBV10-2 and TRBJ1-6, with D unclear. The CDR3 is 13 residues long. V dropped 6 bases and J dropped 0 bases, with 3 bases sitting between them. Germline CDR1 WSHSY, CDR2 SAAADI. Here the CDR3 DNA reads TGCGCCAGCAGCGGCTCCTATAATTCACCCCTCCACTTT. This sequence encodes CASSGSYNSPLHF.

The CDR3 reads CASRSTESSYEQYV. Written as DNA, the CDR3 is TGTGCCAGCAGGTCGACAGAGAGCTCCTACGAGCAGTACGTC. The rearrangement uses TRBV7-8 and TRBJ2-7; the D gene is possibly TRBD1 (5 bases). CDR1 SGHVS and CDR2 FQNEAQ come from the germline V gene. The V end lost 6 bases, the J end lost 0 bases, and 12 bases lay between the germline ends. This CDR3 is built from 14 residues.

The V and J genes are TRBV4-3 and TRBJ2-1; 9 bases align to TRBD1. This CDR3 has 16 amino acids. Germline trimming cut 6 bases from V and 3 bases from J; bases unmatched to any gene: 9. Germline lookup yields CDR1 LGHNA and CDR2 YSLEER. As DNA, the CDR3 is TGCGCCAGCAGTCGTACCTCGGGACAGGGCTACAATGAGCAGTTCTTC. It translates to CASSRTSGQGYNEQFF.

This clone was observed once. This chain uses TRBV10-3 with TRBJ2-2, with 15 nucleotides matching TRBD2. The V gene's germline CDR1 is ENHRY and CDR2 SYGVKD. The length of the CDR3 is 18 residues. V dropped 4 bases and J dropped 6; count of bases not matched to a gene: 9. The chain's CDR3 is CAISGTSGRAGRAGELFF. CDR3 bases: TGTGCCATCAGTGGGACTAGCGGGAGGGCCGGTCGTGCCGGGGAGCTGTTTTTT.